This entry lists 14 T cell receptor beta chains sequenced from one sample in a study of response to subunit inactivated influenza vaccine. TCRdb re-derived calls from the RT-PCR reads in MiXCR, one entry per CDR3 protein. The data show some 600,000 distinct CDR3 sequences, around 15% seen once. The sample here was PBMCs from blood, taken 14 days before vaccination. These receptors all come from a man in his fifties or sixties who received an inactivated influenza vaccine.

This clonotype showed up many times. This chain uses TRBV4-3 with TRBJ2-6; D not resolved. In germline, CDR1 is LGHNA, CDR2 YSLEER. The CDR3 extends over 17 amino acids. With 0 bases removed from V and 1 base from J, the gap between germline ends came to 10 bases. The CDR3, as DNA: TGCGCCAGCAGCCAAGAGGTAGGGTTTTCTGGGGCCAACGTCCTGACTTTC. Protein product: CASSQEVGFSGANVLTF.

The chain joins TRBV4-3 to TRBJ2-1; 7 bases agree with TRBD1. CDR1 LGHNA and CDR2 YSLEER come from the germline V gene. After removal of 4 bases from V and 8 bases from J, the junction contained 11 bases not matched to a gene. The CDR3 has 15 residues. CDR3 sequence (DNA): TGCGCCAGCAGCCGCGGACAGGCTAGTCGGGATGAGCAGTTCTTC. Residues: CASSRGQASRDEQFF.

In this sample, this clonotype turned up a few times. This rearrangement joins TRBV9 to TRBJ2-7, with D perhaps matching TRBD2 (6 bases). CDR3 length: 15 amino acids. Trimming stripped 0 bases from V and 2 bases from J, with 12 bases between. Germline CDR1 SGDLS, CDR2 YYNGEE. CDR3 residues: CASSVGGPGAYEQYF. The DNA for the CDR3 is TGTGCCAGCAGCGTAGGCGGGCCGGGGGCCTACGAGCAGTACTTC. Looking up the rest from reference TRBV9 and TRBJ2-7 gives the full variable domain: DSGVTQTPKHLITATGQRVTLRCSPRSGDLSVYWYQQSLDQGLQFLIQYYNGEERAKGNILERFSAQQFPDLHSELNLSSLELGDSALYFCASSVGGPGAYEQYFGPGTRLTVT.

This clonotype is a singleton in its sample. V is TRBV4-3 and J is TRBJ2-2; D may be TRBD1 or TRBD2 (5 bases each). The germline V and J ends were trimmed by 2 bases and 6 bases, with 10 bases remaining between them. CDR3 length: 14 residues. In germline, CDR1 is LGHNA, CDR2 YSLEER. CDR3 sequence reads: CASSQYRGAGELFF. The CDR3 region has the DNA TGCGCCAGCAGCCAATACAGAGGGGCCGGGGAGCTGTTTTTT.

The rearrangement uses TRBV18 and TRBJ1-2; 10 bases line up with TRBD1. The germline CDR1 and CDR2 sequences are KGHSH and LQKENI. The CDR3 covers 16 residues. The V segment lost 0 bases and the J segment 7 bases; nucleotides outside the gene matches: 8. The CDR3 region has the DNA TGTGCCAGCTCACCACCCTTTGGACAGGGGGATGCTGGCTACACCTTC. Translating gives CASSPPFGQGDAGYTF. Drawing the rest from reference TRBV18 and TRBJ1-2, the complete variable domain is NAGVMQNPRHLVRRRGQEARLRCSPMKGHSHVYWYRQLPEEGLKFMVYLQKENIIDESGMPKERFSAEFPKEGPSILRIQQVVRGDSAAYFCASSPPFGQGDAGYTFGSGTRLTVV.

The chain couples TRBV11-2 to TRBJ2-4; 8 bases line up with TRBD2. V gave up 5 bases and J gave up 8 bases; unmatched junction bases: 20. The CDR3 extends over 18 amino acids. Germline values: CDR1 SGHAT, CDR2 FQNNGV. The CDR3 nucleotides are TGTGCCAGCAGCCGACGAGGGCCTAGCGGGCCTAGTAGGGACATTCAGTACTTC. It codes for CASSRRGPSGPSRDIQYF.

The table lists this clonotype with a few counts. The chain joins TRBV21-1 to TRBJ1-1; the table's D call of TRBD1 was not tested on the DNA. TRBV21-1 is recorded as a pseudogene. The CDR3 has 14 amino acids. The CDR3 protein is CASSTPGQETEAFF. In DNA form, the CDR3 reads TGTGCCAGCAGCACCCCGGGACAGGAGACTGAAGCTTTCTTT.

This sequence joins TRBV11-2 and TRBJ2-4, with 11 bases aligning to TRBD2. The germline gives CDR1 SGHAT, CDR2 FQNNGV. After removal of 5 bases from V and 14 bases from J, the junction contained 8 bases not matched to a gene. CDR3 size: 13 residues. CDR3 in DNA: TGTGCCAGCAGCCCAGGGACTAGCGGAACCAAGTACTTC. It translates to CASSPGTSGTKYF.

This clonotype was recorded a few times. The chain combines TRBV6-2 or TRBV6-3 with TRBJ2-2, with D perhaps matching TRBD1 or TRBD2 (5 bases each). Germline values: CDR1 MNHEY, CDR2 SVGEGT. The CDR3 totals 12 residues. V lost 6 bases to trimming and J lost 11 bases, with 13 bases between them. The CDR3 protein is CASRGTASELFF. CDR3 nucleotides: TGTGCCAGCAGGGGGACGGCGAGTGAGCTGTTTTTT.

The chain carries TRBV20-1 and TRBJ2-5; D is perhaps TRBD1 (5 bases). The CDR3 totals 13 residues. Germline V gene sequence: CDR1 DFQATT, CDR2 SNEGSKA (reference sequence). The ends were cut back, 1 base at V and 4 bases at J, with 10 bases in the middle. CDR3 sequence: CSARVSGAETQYF. DNA for the CDR3: TGCAGTGCTAGAGTGAGTGGGGCAGAGACCCAGTACTTC.

This clonotype was recorded many times. The genes are TRBV29-1 and TRBJ2-2; D gene uncertain. CDR1 is SQVTM, CDR2 ANQGSEA, per germline. This CDR3 comprises 11 residues. V lost 5 bases and J 2 bases, leaving 3 bases between the germline ends. The CDR3 loop reads CSVYNTGELFF. Written as DNA, the CDR3 is TGCAGCGTTTATAACACCGGGGAGCTGTTTTTT.

This clonotype appeared many times. J is TRBJ2-3 and V is TRBV5-1; 8 bases fit TRBD2. Germline assignment: CDR1 SGHRS and CDR2 YFSETQ. The CDR3 is 14 residues long. Germline trimming cut 4 bases from V and 6 bases from J; bases unmatched to any gene: 7. The CDR3 DNA sequence: TGCGCCAGCAGCCCCGGGACTAGAGGGGATACGCAGTATTTT. The encoded protein is CASSPGTRGDTQYF.

This clonotype showed up many times. The germline gene is not matched at one end of the junction; a read error may be the cause. The CDR3 loop reads CASNGLGWETQYF. CDR3 nucleotides: TGTGCAAGCAACGGTCTGGGGTGGGAGACCCAGTACTTC. The chain carries TRBV28 and TRBJ2-5; D is unclear. This CDR3 contains 13 residues. Germline CDR1 and CDR2: MDHEN and SYDVKM.

This chain uses TRBV11-2 with TRBJ2-5; 14 bases are a match to TRBD2. The CDR3 runs 18 residues. Losses at the gene ends were 5 bases for V and 4 bases for J; bases not matched to a gene: 12. Germline V gives CDR1 SGHAT, CDR2 FQNNGV. DNA of the CDR3: TGTGCCAGCAGCCTTCGACTAGCGGGGGGGATTCGGCGAGAGACCCAGTACTTC. This gives the protein CASSLRLAGGIRRETQYF.